The 31 T cell receptor beta chains in this list originate from one sample, sequenced in a study of shared T cell receptors in the human thymus. This table comes from immunoSEQ multiplex PCR, and its TCRdb copy is limited to in-frame clones, with some not included. The sample yields some 760,000 clones, 70% to 90% seen once. These data are also associated with another study on human thymus T cells.

Sequenced input: thymocytes. The receptors originated from a girl under three years old with a congenital heart defect.

This clone was seen once. The chain combines TRBV4-1 with TRBJ2-7, with D maybe TRBD2 (6 bases). This CDR3 is built from 13 residues. Between the trimmed V and J ends, which lost 1 base and 6 bases, there was a span of 10 bases. CDR1 is MGHRA, CDR2 YSYEKL, per germline. The chain's CDR3 is CASSQAGGSEQYF. As DNA, the CDR3 is TGCGCCAGCAGCCAAGCCGGGGGTAGCGAGCAGTACTTC.

Only one count was recorded for this clone. V gene TRBV5-1 combines with J gene TRBJ1-1, with a tentative D call TRBD1 (5 bases). V lost 5 bases, J lost 8 bases, and 28 bases lay in between. CDR3 length: 17 residues. Germline V gene sequence: CDR1 SGHRS, CDR2 YFSETQ. CDR3 sequence: CASSTVSHPGLKEEAFF. CDR3 DNA sequence: TGCGCCAGCAGTACAGTTTCCCATCCGGGACTCAAAGAAGAAGCTTTCTTT.

About this clone: One junction end disagrees with the germline gene, perhaps due to a read error. The chain is built from TRBV27 and TRBJ2-1, with TRBD1 as a possible D gene (6 bases). The CDR3 is made up of 13 amino acids. Germline V CDR1 and CDR2: MNHEY, SMNVEV (reference sequence). The CDR3 protein is CASSHTGYSEQFF. CDR3 nucleotide sequence: TGTGCCAGCAGTCATACAGGGTACAGTGAGCAGTTCTTC.

The rearrangement uses TRBV4-3 and TRBJ2-7; a weak D match, TRBD1 (5 bases). The germline CDR1 and CDR2 sequences are LGHNA and YSLEER. The CDR3 covers 15 residues. Trimming removed 6 bases from V and 0 bases from J, with 15 bases in between. DNA for the CDR3: TGCGCCAGCAGGGTAGGGTACAGGAGCTCCTACGAGCAGTACTTC. As protein: CASRVGYRSSYEQYF.

The V and J genes are TRBV5-6 and TRBJ1-1; D call uncertain. V was shortened by 3 bases and J by 5 bases, with 23 bases between the two germline ends. Germline CDR1 SGHDT, CDR2 YYEEEE. The CDR3 covers 17 residues. The CDR3, as DNA: TGTGCCAGCAGCTCAACGCAAGGACGGGAGAGACTGACTGAAGCTTTCTTT. Its protein product is CASSSTQGRERLTEAFF.

V and J are TRBV6-1 and TRBJ1-2; no clear D gene. Germline CDR1 MNHNS, CDR2 SASEGT. The CDR3 runs 13 residues. Between the trimmed V and J ends, which lost 0 bases and 7 bases, there was a span of 9 bases. The CDR3 protein is CASSEARACGYTF. The CDR3, as DNA: TGTGCCAGCAGTGAAGCGCGGGCTTGTGGCTACACCTTC.

V and J are TRBV5-1 and TRBJ2-5, with 11 bases matching TRBD1. Germline loops: CDR1 SGHRS, CDR2 YFSETQ. This CDR3 region has 15 residues. V lost 7 bases, J lost 3 bases, and 8 bases stayed unmatched. CDR3 in amino acids: CASWGAGQGEETQYF. The CDR3 DNA is TGCGCCAGCTGGGGTGCGGGACAGGGGGAAGAGACCCAGTACTTC.

V and J are TRBV29-1 and TRBJ2-2; the match to TRBD2 covers 13 bases. This CDR3 is 16 amino acids long. CDR1 is SQVTM and CDR2 is ANQGSEA in the germline V gene. The trim removed 6 bases at V and 4 bases at J, leaving 8 bases unmatched. The CDR3 DNA reads TGCAGCGTCCGACTAGCGGGGGGCTCAACCACCGGGGAGCTGTTTTTT. Its translation: CSVRLAGGSTTGELFF.

A remark on this clone: The identical CDR3 is also encoded by other nucleotide sequences in the sample. This chain connects TRBV9 to TRBJ2-7, with 7 nucleotides matching TRBD1. Germline CDR1 and CDR2: SGDLS and YYNGEE. The CDR3 totals 14 residues. V was pared by 3 bases and J by 2 bases, with 5 bases of the junction left unmatched. The chain's CDR3 is CASSARDRPYEQYF. CDR3 DNA: TGTGCCAGCAGCGCCCGGGACAGACCCTACGAGCAGTACTTC.

CDR3 amino acids: CASSQEDRGRQETQYF. As DNA, the CDR3 is TGCGCCAGCAGCCAAGAGGACAGGGGCCGACAAGAGACCCAGTACTTC. The gene calls are TRBV4-3 and TRBJ2-5; 9 bases line up with TRBD1. After removal of 0 bases from V and 2 bases from J, the junction contained 4 bases not matched to a gene. This CDR3 is built from 16 residues. Germline V gene sequence: CDR1 LGHNA, CDR2 YSLEER.

The rearrangement joins TRBV5-4 to TRBJ1-1; no clear D gene. Trimming stripped 4 bases from V and 0 bases from J, with 22 bases between. Per germline, CDR1 SGHNT and CDR2 YYREEE (reference sequence). The CDR3 length is 18 residues. CDR3 DNA sequence: TGTGCCAGCAGCCCTAATCTCGGAGAGGGCTATTTGAACACTGAAGCTTTCTTT. It specifies CASSPNLGEGYLNTEAFF.

The chain links TRBV10-3 to TRBJ1-1; 8 positions agree with TRBD1. V shed 6 bases and J 1 base; nucleotides not matched to a gene: 1. CDR3 size: 13 residues. Germline CDR1 and CDR2: ENHRY and SYGVKD. CDR3 in DNA: TGTGCCATCAGAGGGACAGGGAACACTGAAGCTTTCTTT. Protein: CAIRGTGNTEAFF.

The rearrangement joins TRBV14 to TRBJ1-1; 11 bases line up with TRBD1. The CDR3 is 19 amino acids. From germline, CDR1 is SGHDN and CDR2 FVKESK. V lost 4 bases and J lost 6; bases outside the gene matches: 19. The CDR3 loop is CASSPEVDRGPSGRAEAFF. The CDR3 coding sequence is TGTGCCAGCAGCCCCGAGGTGGACAGGGGGCCCTCCGGCAGGGCTGAAGCTTTCTTT.

J is TRBJ2-4 and V is TRBV19; 10 nucleotides agree with TRBD1. Germline V CDR1 and CDR2: LNHDA, SQIVND (reference sequence). V trimming: 4 bases; J trimming: 0 bases; junction bases outside the gene matches: 15. The CDR3 contains 20 residues. CDR3 DNA: TGTGCCAGTAGTACCCGACAGGGGGCACTCATACCAGCAGCCAAAAACATTCAGTACTTC. Translation: CASSTRQGALIPAAKNIQYF.

V usage is TRBV4-3 and J usage is TRBJ1-1; D possibly corresponds to TRBD1 (5 bases). Per the germline V gene, CDR1 is LGHNA and CDR2 is YSLEER. CDR3 length: 14 residues. Deletions cut 3 bases from V and 3 bases from J, with 11 bases between. CDR3 amino acids: CASSQVTRDTEAFF. The CDR3 bases are TGCGCCAGCAGCCAGGTAACCAGGGACACTGAAGCTTTCTTT.

This clone was observed once. V usage is TRBV28 and J usage is TRBJ2-7; 9 bases align to TRBD1. Looked up from germline, CDR1 is MDHEN and CDR2 is SYDVKM. Trimming took 5 bases from V and 7 from J; bases not matched to a gene: 9. The CDR3 spans 14 residues. CDR3: CASSNRDRVGEQYF. The CDR3 DNA reads TGTGCCAGCAGTAACCGGGACAGGGTGGGGGAGCAGTACTTC.

There are a few counts of this clone. This chain connects TRBV6-1 to TRBJ2-1, with TRBD1 as a possible D gene (6 bases). Germline V gene sequence: CDR1 MNHNS, CDR2 SASEGT. Trimming left V 3 bases short and J 2 bases short, with 11 bases between. CDR3 length: 15 amino acids. CDR3 coding DNA: TGTGCCAGCAGTGACTGCTGGGACACCTACAATGAGCAGTTCTTC. This codes for CASSDCWDTYNEQFF.

The V and J genes are TRBV27 and TRBJ1-5; TRBD1 agrees at 7 bases. Germline values: CDR1 MNHEY, CDR2 SMNVEV (reference sequence). The CDR3 runs 17 residues. The ends lost 6 bases at V and 2 bases at J; junction bases unmatched: 13. For the CDR3, the DNA is TGTGCCAGCAGCACCAATCCACAGGGGATGGGCAATCAGCCCCAGCATTTT. Residues: CASSTNPQGMGNQPQHF.

The chain combines TRBV2 with TRBJ2-1, with 7 bases identical to TRBD2. The J segment lost 4 bases and the V segment lost 6 bases, leaving 6 bases of the junction unmatched. The CDR3 has 14 residues. Germline CDR1 reads SNHLY; CDR2 reads FYNNEI. CDR3 coding DNA: TGTGCCAGCAGCCCATGGGGGGGTTACAATGAGCAGTTCTTC. This codes for CASSPWGGYNEQFF.

The chain recombines TRBV19 with TRBJ1-3; possibly TRBD1 for D (5 bases). This CDR3 has 16 residues. V lost 1 base and J lost 0, with 10 bases in between. CDR1 and CDR2 (germline): LNHDA, SQIVND (reference sequence). CDR3 region: CASSIVVDISGNTIYF. The DNA for the CDR3 is TGTGCCAGTAGTATAGTTGTGGACATCTCTGGAAACACCATATATTTT. Combining the CDR3 with reference TRBV19 and TRBJ1-3 gives the whole variable domain DGGITQSPKYLFRKEGQNVTLSCEQNLNHDAMYWYRQDPGQGLRLIYYSQIVNDFQKGDIAEGYSVSREKKESFPLTVTSAQKNPTAFYLCASSIVVDISGNTIYFGEGSWLTVV.

To note about this clone: This specimen includes other DNA sequences encoding the same CDR3. The chain links TRBV20-1 to TRBJ2-7, with D unclear. Germline CDR1 reads DFQATT; CDR2 reads SNEGSKA (reference sequence). The V end lost 2 bases, the J end lost 3 bases, and 5 bases lay between the germline ends. The CDR3 is 11 residues long. This chain's CDR3 is CSARSSYEQYF. The CDR3 DNA sequence: TGCAGTGCTAGATCCAGCTACGAGCAGTACTTC.

The chain carries TRBV2 and TRBJ2-3; 9 positions match TRBD1. The CDR3 runs 15 residues. The germline V gene encodes CDR1 SNHLY and CDR2 FYNNEI. Germline trimming cut 8 bases from V and 5 bases from J; bases unmatched to any gene: 11. In DNA, the CDR3 is TGTGCCAGCTTAGGTGGGGACAGGGTGGGAGATACGCAGTATTTT. This gives the protein CASLGGDRVGDTQYF. Looking up the rest from reference TRBV2 and TRBJ2-3 gives the full variable domain: EPEVTQTPSHQVTQMGQEVILRCVPISNHLYFYWYRQILGQKVEFLVSFYNNEISEKSEIFDDQFSVERPDGSNFTLKIRSTKLEDSAMYFCASLGGDRVGDTQYFGPGTRLTVL.

For this clone: Other nucleotide sequences from this sample produce the same CDR3. The rearrangement joins TRBV5-1 to TRBJ2-2, with unresolved D. CDR3 length equals 16 residues. Trimming pared 4 bases from V and 2 bases from J, leaving 15 bases between. Per germline, CDR1 SGHRS and CDR2 YFSETQ. The CDR3 reads CASSPIAAPNTGELFF. The CDR3 DNA follows: TGCGCCAGCAGCCCGATTGCGGCCCCAAACACCGGGGAGCTGTTTTTT.

V is TRBV4-3 and J is TRBJ2-3, with 7 nucleotides matching TRBD2. CDR1 and CDR2 (germline): LGHNA, YSLEER. Trimming cost V 3 bases and J 0 bases; bases outside gene matches: 6. The CDR3 consists of 16 residues. This chain's CDR3 is CASSHLSGTSTDTQYF. The CDR3 DNA sequence: TGCGCCAGCAGCCATTTGAGCGGGACTAGCACAGATACGCAGTATTTT.

The rearrangement links TRBV2 to TRBJ2-7; no definite D call. CDR1 is SNHLY and CDR2 is FYNNEI in the germline V gene. V dropped 8 bases and J dropped 0 bases, with 11 bases sitting between them. CDR3 length: 13 amino acids. As DNA, the CDR3 is TGTGCCAGCTCACCCTCCAGCTCCTACGAGCAGTACTTC. This gives the protein CASSPSSSYEQYF. Based on the CDR3 plus reference TRBV2 and TRBJ2-7, the full variable domain is EPEVTQTPSHQVTQMGQEVILRCVPISNHLYFYWYRQILGQKVEFLVSFYNNEISEKSEIFDDQFSVERPDGSNFTLKIRSTKLEDSAMYFCASSPSSSYEQYFGPGTRLTVT.

The chain links TRBV19 to TRBJ1-1; 8 nucleotides line up with TRBD1. This CDR3 comprises 15 residues. V was pared by 2 bases and J by 6 bases, with 8 bases of the junction left unmatched. The germline gives CDR1 LNHDA, CDR2 SQIVND (reference sequence). As DNA, the CDR3 is TGTGCCAGTAGTATATTCCGAACAGGGGGGGCTGAAGCTTTCTTT. Translated, it gives CASSIFRTGGAEAFF.

The chain has TRBV5-4 and TRBJ1-2, with D possibly being TRBD1 (5 bases). The V gene's germline CDR1 is SGHNT and CDR2 YYREEE (reference sequence). The ends were cut back, 2 bases at V and 4 bases at J, with 9 bases in the middle. The CDR3 extends over 13 amino acids. CDR3 sequence: CASSLGALYGYTF. The CDR3 DNA reads TGTGCCAGCAGCTTAGGGGCCCTCTATGGCTACACCTTC.

The V gene is TRBV6-1, the J gene TRBJ1-4; 12 nucleotides match TRBD1. The length of the CDR3 is 14 residues. Germline assignment: CDR1 MNHNS and CDR2 SASEGT. V was pared by 3 bases and J by 17 bases, with 10 bases of the junction left unmatched. The CDR3 DNA reads TGTGCCAGCAGTGATCCGGGACAGGGGGCCAAGTCCTTTTTT. It encodes CASSDPGQGAKSFF.

The chain has TRBV30 and TRBJ2-7, with D maybe TRBD1 (5 bases). Germline V CDR1 and CDR2: GTSNPN, SVGIG (reference sequence). The CDR3 loop spans 15 amino acids. V was shortened by 0 bases and J by 0 bases, with 12 bases between the two germline ends. CDR3 in DNA: TGTGCCTGGAGTGTAAGTGCTGGACACTCCTACGAGCAGTACTTC. It is translated as CAWSVSAGHSYEQYF.

This chain uses TRBV6-1 with TRBJ1-5; D gene uncertain. Germline V CDR1 and CDR2: MNHNS, SASEGT. V was shortened by 4 bases and J by 3 bases, with 13 bases between the two germline ends. The CDR3 has 15 residues. CDR3 DNA sequence: TGTGCCAGCAGTGTGCTTGGACGGGACAATCAGCCCCAGCATTTT. It translates to CASSVLGRDNQPQHF.

This clone occurred a few times. The sample contains more than one DNA sequence encoding this CDR3. The chain is built from TRBV6-5 and TRBJ2-7, with a tentative D call TRBD2 (6 bases). Germline CDR1 and CDR2: MNHEY and SVGAGI. V shed 2 bases and J shed 1 base, with 6 bases lying between them. CDR3 size: 13 residues. The CDR3: CASSYRESYEQYF. The CDR3 DNA reads as TGTGCCAGCAGTTACCGGGAGTCCTACGAGCAGTACTTC.